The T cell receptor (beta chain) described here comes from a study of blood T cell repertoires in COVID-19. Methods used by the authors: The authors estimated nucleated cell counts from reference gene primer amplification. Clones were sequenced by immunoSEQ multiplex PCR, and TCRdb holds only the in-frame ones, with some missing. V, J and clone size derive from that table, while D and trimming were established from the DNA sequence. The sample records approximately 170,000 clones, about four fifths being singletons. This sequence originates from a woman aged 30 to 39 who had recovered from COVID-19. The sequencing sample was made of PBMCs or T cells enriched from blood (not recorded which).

The CDR3 sequence is CASRNLDRDGYGYTF. The CDR3 nucleotides are TGTGCCAGTAGAAACCTAGACAGGGACGGCTATGGCTACACCTTC. The chain couples TRBV19 to TRBJ1-2, with 7 bases lining up with TRBD1. V was clipped by 6 bases and J by 4 bases; unmatched bases: 11. Per germline, CDR1 LNHDA and CDR2 SQIVND (reference sequence). The CDR3 is 15 amino acids.